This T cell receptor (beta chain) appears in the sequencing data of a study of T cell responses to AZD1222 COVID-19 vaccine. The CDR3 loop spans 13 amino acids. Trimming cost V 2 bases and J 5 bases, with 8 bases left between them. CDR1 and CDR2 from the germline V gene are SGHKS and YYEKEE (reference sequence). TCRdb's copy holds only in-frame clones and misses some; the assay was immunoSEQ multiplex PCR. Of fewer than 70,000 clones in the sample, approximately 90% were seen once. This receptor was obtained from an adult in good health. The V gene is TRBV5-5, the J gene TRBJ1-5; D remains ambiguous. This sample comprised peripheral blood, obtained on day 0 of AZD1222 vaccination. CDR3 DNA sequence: TGTGCCAGCAGCTTCGGATGGGATCAGCCCCAGCATTTT. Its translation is CASSFGWDQPQHF. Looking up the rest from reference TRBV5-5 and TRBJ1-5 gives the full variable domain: DAGVTQSPTHLIKTRGQQVTLRCSPISGHKSVSWYQQVLGQGPQFIFQYYEKEERGRGNFPDRFSARQFPNYSSELNVNALLLGDSALYLCASSFGWDQPQHFGDGTRLSIL.